Shown below are 20 T cell receptor beta chains from a single sample sequenced in a study of control samples from healthy donors and cancer patients. Profiled with immunoSEQ multiplex PCR; TCRdb holds only in-frame clones, not every one. The sample shows about 160,000 clones, about 90% of them seen only once. What was sequenced was blood. These receptors were taken from a man aged 25-45 years in good health.

This clone was seen only once. The junction and the germline gene differ at one end; a read error may be behind it. The gene calls are TRBV14 and TRBJ1-2; D is unclear. CDR1 SGHDN and CDR2 FVKESK come from the germline V gene. This CDR3 has 14 residues. The CDR3 sequence: CASSQEEWRSPGSF. CDR3 nucleotide sequence: TGTGCCAGCAGCCAAGAAGAATGGAGGAGCCCGGGATCCTTC.

V gene TRBV7-9 combines with J gene TRBJ1-1; D gene ambiguous. CDR1 and CDR2 from the germline V gene are SEHNR and FQNEAQ (reference sequence). The V end lost 3 bases, the J end lost 5 bases, and 7 bases lay between the germline ends. The CDR3 totals 12 residues. The CDR3 nucleotides read TGTGCCAGCAGCTTCGTCGGGACTGAAGCTTTCTTT. It encodes CASSFVGTEAFF.

The chain couples TRBV7-2 to TRBJ1-5, with 9 bases that match TRBD1. The CDR3 is made up of 13 amino acids. Germline-derived CDR1 and CDR2 are SGHTA and FQGNSA. The trim removed 5 bases at V and 6 bases at J, leaving 2 bases unmatched. The CDR3 protein is CASSQTGGQPQHF. CDR3 in DNA: TGTGCCAGCAGCCAGACAGGGGGTCAGCCCCAGCATTTT.

This sequence joins TRBV11-2 and TRBJ2-2; D is unresolved. Trimming pared 5 bases from V and 0 bases from J, leaving 16 bases between. This CDR3 is built from 17 residues. Germline values: CDR1 SGHAT, CDR2 FQNNGV. Here the CDR3 reads CASSPQFLVTNTGELFF. The CDR3 DNA reads as TGTGCCAGCAGCCCTCAATTTCTGGTGACGAACACCGGGGAGCTGTTTTTT.

Comments on this clone: This sample also contains other DNA sequences that code for the same CDR3. This chain connects TRBV11-2 to TRBJ1-2, with no clear D. This CDR3 spans 12 amino acids. Trimming stripped 1 base from V and 6 bases from J, with 6 bases between. From germline, CDR1 is SGHAT and CDR2 FQNNGV. The CDR3 nucleotides are TGTGCCAGCAGCTTAGGGAGGGATGGCTACACCTTC. Translated, it gives CASSLGRDGYTF.

The J gene is TRBJ1-2, the V gene TRBV16, with 10 nucleotides matching TRBD1. Germline values: CDR1 KGHSY, CDR2 FQNENV. The CDR3 loop spans 17 amino acids. Germline trimming cut 2 bases from V and 8 bases from J; bases unmatched to any gene: 14. The CDR3 sequence is CASSQGQTGGGLRGYTF. Here the CDR3 DNA reads TGTGCCAGCAGCCAAGGGCAGACAGGGGGCGGTCTTAGAGGCTACACCTTC.

J is TRBJ1-4 and V is TRBV5-5; the D is unclear. Between the trimmed V and J ends, which lost 4 bases and 0 bases, there was a span of 13 bases. The germline gives CDR1 SGHKS, CDR2 YYEKEE (reference sequence). The length of the CDR3 is 16 residues. The CDR3 sequence: CASSPLGRSTNEKLFF. CDR3 DNA: TGTGCCAGCAGCCCCTTAGGAAGATCAACTAATGAAAAACTGTTTTTT.

The chain combines TRBV19 with TRBJ2-2; D perhaps matches TRBD1 (6 bases). The CDR3 has 14 amino acids. CDR1 and CDR2 (germline): LNHDA, SQIVND (reference sequence). The ends were cut back, 6 bases at V and 7 bases at J, with 15 bases in the middle. The CDR3 spells CASSFGQSFGELFF. The DNA of the CDR3 is TGTGCCAGTAGCTTCGGACAGTCGTTCGGGGAGCTGTTTTTT.

The chain recombines TRBV5-1 with TRBJ2-4, with 7 bases matching TRBD1. CDR3 length equals 14 residues. With 3 bases clipped from V and 1 base from J, the junction kept 1 base outside the gene matches. Germline values: CDR1 SGHRS, CDR2 YFSETQ. The CDR3, as DNA: TGCGCCAGCAGCTCACAGGGGGCCAAAAACATTCAGTACTTC. The encoded protein is CASSSQGAKNIQYF.

The rearrangement joins TRBV18 to TRBJ2-5, with 11 positions matching TRBD2. Per the germline V gene, CDR1 is KGHSH and CDR2 is LQKENI. The CDR3 has 17 residues. Germline trimming cut 3 bases from V and 4 bases from J; bases unmatched to any gene: 10. In nucleotides, the CDR3 is TGTGCCAGCTCACCGCCCTATAGCGGGGGGGCCGGAGAGACCCAGTACTTC. It translates to CASSPPYSGGAGETQYF.

The chain employs TRBV5-1 and TRBJ1-5; 7 bases fit TRBD1. The J segment lost 2 bases and the V segment lost 0 bases, leaving 5 bases of the junction unmatched. Germline loops: CDR1 SGHRS, CDR2 YFSETQ. This CDR3 has 16 residues. As DNA, the CDR3 is TGCGCCAGCAGCTTGGATCCAGGACAGGGCAATCAGCCCCAGCATTTT. Protein: CASSLDPGQGNQPQHF.

This clone showed up just a few times. In DNA, the CDR3 is TGTGCCAGCAGCTCCGGGACCCGAGGACTCTACGAGCAGTACTTC. This encodes CASSSGTRGLYEQYF. The rearrangement joins TRBV7-9 to TRBJ2-7; either TRBD1 or TRBD2 may fit D (5 bases each). Germline CDR1 SEHNR, CDR2 FQNEAQ (reference sequence). This CDR3 comprises 15 residues. Trimming removed 4 bases from V and 3 bases from J, with 16 bases in between.

This clone was counted once. This sequence joins TRBV5-4 and TRBJ2-2; D unclear. This CDR3 spans 14 amino acids. The V and J ends lost 1 base and 6 bases respectively, with 10 bases between them. Germline CDR1 is SGHNT and CDR2 is YYREEE (reference sequence). CDR3 sequence: CASSLPTTAGELFF. As DNA, the CDR3 is TGTGCCAGCAGCTTGCCCACTACGGCCGGGGAGCTGTTTTTT. Supplemented by reference TRBV5-4 and TRBJ2-2, the full variable domain reads ETGVTQSPTHLIKTRGQQVTLRCSSQSGHNTVSWYQQALGQGPQFIFQYYREEENGRGNFPPRFSGLQFPNYSSELNVNALELDDSALYLCASSLPTTAGELFFGEGSRLTVL.

V and J are TRBV4-1 and TRBJ1-3; weak D call: TRBD1 (5 bases). This CDR3 is 16 amino acids long. Germline V gives CDR1 MGHRA, CDR2 YSYEKL. Trimming removed 4 bases from V and 0 bases from J, with 13 bases in between. CDR3 loop: CASSPGWRGSGNTIYF. The CDR3 bases are TGCGCCAGCAGCCCGGGTTGGAGGGGCTCTGGAAACACCATATATTTT.

The chain recombines TRBV10-3 with TRBJ2-4; D is unresolved. From germline, CDR1 is ENHRY and CDR2 SYGVKD. This CDR3 has 13 amino acids. The V end was cut by 10 bases, the J end by 3 bases, with 13 bases between. CDR3 in amino acids: CATSDGDKNIQYF. The CDR3 DNA reads as TGTGCCACCTCAGACGGAGACAAAAACATTCAGTACTTC.

The chain uses TRBV24-1 and TRBJ2-2; unclear D gene. The CDR3 has 13 residues. Between the trimmed V and J ends, which lost 9 bases and 0 bases, there was a span of 7 bases. Looked up from germline, CDR1 is KGHDR and CDR2 is SFDVKD. The CDR3 loop is CATGNPNTGELFF. The CDR3 DNA reads as TGTGCCACCGGGAATCCGAACACCGGGGAGCTGTTTTTT.

CDR3 protein: CASSQGDSGYTF. CDR3 coding DNA: TGTGCCAGCAGCCAAGGGGACAGTGGCTACACCTTC. The rearrangement joins TRBV3-1 (or the pseudogene TRBV3-2) to TRBJ1-2; 7 bases fit TRBD1. CDR3 length: 12 amino acids. Germline V gene lookup returns CDR1 LGHDT and CDR2 YNNKEL (reference sequence). J lost 7 bases, V lost 1 base, and 0 bases had no gene match.

This chain joins TRBV7-2 and TRBJ1-5; no definite D call. The ends were cut back, 1 base at V and 7 bases at J, with 11 bases in the middle. Germline V gives CDR1 SGHTA, CDR2 FQGNSA. CDR3 length: 14 residues. This CDR3 is CASSLDPVGQPQHF. CDR3 coding DNA: TGTGCCAGCAGCTTAGACCCTGTAGGGCAGCCCCAGCATTTT.

This clone has only one observation. The gene calls are TRBV28 and TRBJ2-7; TRBD2 agrees at 11 bases. The CDR3 is 15 residues long. V lost 4 bases to trimming and J lost 4 bases; unmatched junction nucleotides: 6. Germline values: CDR1 MDHEN, CDR2 SYDVKM. CDR3 DNA: TGTGCCAGCAGTTCCCCTAGCGGGGGGTCGTACGAGCAGTACTTC. This gives the protein CASSSPSGGSYEQYF.

This chain uses TRBV21-1 with TRBJ1-5; the D call of TRBD1 is as the table states it, not checked on the DNA. TRBV21-1 is annotated as a pseudogene. The CDR3 is 15 residues long. CDR3 coding DNA: TGTGCCAGCAGCCCCGTGACAGTAGGGGATCAGCCCCAGCATTTT. Its translation is CASSPVTVGDQPQHF.